This record looks at one T cell receptor (beta chain) sequence and its context. The same CDR3 also results from other DNA sequences found in this sample. This record belongs to a study of blood T cell repertoires in COVID-19. For the study at large: The United States, Italy and Spain provided the acute and convalescent COVID-19 samples. T cells, B-cell-depleted T cells, or PBMCs supplied cDNA or gDNA.

Per germline, CDR1 KGHSH and CDR2 LQKENI. This CDR3 region has 16 residues. V was clipped by 3 bases and J by 4 bases; unmatched bases: 8. Original handling: Estimated nucleated cell counts came from reference gene primer amplification. The protocol was immunoSEQ multiplex PCR, while the TCRdb copy is restricted to in-frame clones and leaves out a portion. V, J and clone size were drawn from that table, and D and trimming were deduced from the DNA. This table holds about 200,000 clones, about 90% found once. The sequence came from a man aged 45 to 65 with acute or convalescent COVID-19. The specimen was peripheral blood. The chain links TRBV18 to TRBJ2-5, with 10 bases identical to TRBD2. The CDR3 loop reads CASSPRAGGPGETQYF. Written as DNA, the CDR3 is TGTGCCAGCTCACCTCGAGCGGGGGGGCCGGGAGAGACCCAGTACTTC.